Sequencing of this T cell receptor (beta chain) was carried out in a study of OX40 agonist ivuxolimab in advanced cancers. For the study at large: In this cohort, patients received ivuxolimab, an agonistic anti-OX40 (CD134) antibody. Recorded diagnoses for dose-escalation patients were hepatocellular carcinoma, melanoma, renal cell or head and neck cancer.

The CDR3 runs to 12 residues. Germline assignment: CDR1 SNHLY and CDR2 FYNNEI. J gave up 10 bases and V 3 bases, and 4 bases lay outside the gene matches. Assay: immunoSEQ multiplex PCR; the TCRdb copy retains only in-frame clones and omits some. The sample consists of around 50,000 clones, about four fifths of them appearing once. The receptor's source is an adult with an advanced solid tumor such as melanoma, head and neck, liver or kidney cancer. V and J are TRBV2 and TRBJ2-3; the match to TRBD2 covers 7 bases. Sequences were derived from CD4+ or CD8+ T cells sorted from blood, sampled in a trial of the OX40 agonist ivuxolimab. DNA of the CDR3: TGTGCCAGCAGTGACCGGGGGGAACCGCAGTATTTT. It encodes CASSDRGEPQYF. Combining the CDR3 with reference TRBV2 and TRBJ2-3 gives the whole variable domain EPEVTQTPSHQVTQMGQEVILRCVPISNHLYFYWYRQILGQKVEFLVSFYNNEISEKSEIFDDQFSVERPDGSNFTLKIRSTKLEDSAMYFCASSDRGEPQYFGPGTRLTVL.